A selection of T cell receptor beta chains follows, all from one sample in a study of PD-1 blockade in mismatch repair-deficient tumors. The repertoire was sequenced with immunoSEQ multiplex PCR; TCRdb's copy has only in-frame clones and lacks some. Counted here are roughly 130,000 clones, about 88% occurring once; the ten biggest clones make up 12%. Sequences were derived from peripheral blood, sampled roughly 70 weeks after starting pembrolizumab. Every receptor here comes from an adult with mismatch repair-deficient cancer. Each CDR3 is given with its conserved first and last residue. D genes are given only for firm matches.

d_call: NA
j_call: TRBJ2-1
v_call: TRBV18
cdr3_aa: CASSEKTASSYNEQFF

d_call: NA
j_call: TRBJ2-1
v_call: TRBV14
cdr3_aa: CASSQDGNEQFF

d_call: TRBD1
j_call: TRBJ2-3
v_call: TRBV5-6
cdr3_aa: CASSLASTGSTDTQYF

d_call: NA
j_call: TRBJ1-2
v_call: TRBV2
cdr3_aa: CASSDQGANYGYTF

d_call: TRBD1
j_call: TRBJ2-7
v_call: TRBV28
cdr3_aa: CASSPRTDREIEQYF

d_call: TRBD1
j_call: TRBJ2-2
v_call: TRBV28
cdr3_aa: CASTPSGTEANTGELFF

d_call: NA
j_call: TRBJ2-7
v_call: TRBV7-9
cdr3_aa: CASSWPRGRSYEQYF

d_call: NA
j_call: TRBJ2-3
v_call: TRBV19
cdr3_aa: CASSYRVDTQYF

d_call: NA
j_call: TRBJ2-7
v_call: TRBV29-1
cdr3_aa: CSVEGAGESYEQYF

d_call: NA
j_call: TRBJ2-7
v_call: TRBV5-1
cdr3_aa: CASSSLSRDGRFYEQYF

d_call: NA
j_call: TRBJ2-7
v_call: TRBV11-2
cdr3_aa: CASSHAGGDYEQYF

d_call: TRBD2
j_call: TRBJ2-7
v_call: TRBV11-3
cdr3_aa: CASSLASSGRAVEQYF

d_call: TRBD2
j_call: TRBJ2-4
v_call: TRBV7-9
cdr3_aa: CASSLSSGGAKNIQYF

d_call: TRBD1
j_call: TRBJ1-1
v_call: TRBV19
cdr3_aa: CATGQGYMNTEAFF

d_call: NA
j_call: TRBJ1-1
v_call: TRBV28
cdr3_aa: CASSFTGLETEAFF

d_call: TRBD1
j_call: TRBJ2-1
v_call: TRBV15
cdr3_aa: CATRDSSYNEQFF

d_call: TRBD2
j_call: TRBJ2-7
v_call: TRBV30
cdr3_aa: CACLAGGPYEQYF

d_call: NA
j_call: TRBJ1-1
v_call: TRBV28
cdr3_aa: CASRPGRFDTEAFF

d_call: TRBD1
j_call: TRBJ1-5
v_call: TRBV4-3
cdr3_aa: CASSLTFPGGAGQPQHF

d_call: TRBD1
j_call: TRBJ1-2
v_call: TRBV23-1
cdr3_aa: CASSPSWTGAGYGYTF

d_call: NA
j_call: TRBJ2-1
v_call: TRBV10-3
cdr3_aa: CAISYRRINEQFF

d_call: TRBD1
j_call: TRBJ1-4
v_call: TRBV11-3
cdr3_aa: CASSSLRQGSYEKLFF

d_call: NA
j_call: TRBJ1-3
v_call: TRBV5-1
cdr3_aa: CASSFESSGNTIYF

d_call: TRBD2
j_call: TRBJ2-7
v_call: TRBV6-6
cdr3_aa: CASSKERELYEQYF

d_call: NA
j_call: TRBJ2-6
v_call: TRBV6-1
cdr3_aa: CASSVQGAGANVLTF

d_call: NA
j_call: TRBJ2-3
v_call: TRBV28
cdr3_aa: CASSLRQFTDTQYF

d_call: NA
j_call: TRBJ2-3
v_call: TRBV29-1
cdr3_aa: CSVELGDTQYF

d_call: TRBD1
j_call: TRBJ1-1
v_call: TRBV9
cdr3_aa: CASSEMGQGNMNTEAFF

d_call: NA
j_call: TRBJ2-5
v_call: TRBV6-5
cdr3_aa: CASSSRQKKETQYF

d_call: NA
j_call: TRBJ2-1
v_call: TRBV2
cdr3_aa: CASSEGYNEQFF

d_call: NA
j_call: TRBJ2-1
v_call: TRBV5-1
cdr3_aa: CASSLGSEQFF

d_call: NA
j_call: TRBJ2-2
v_call: TRBV4-1
cdr3_aa: CASSVRRLVAGELFF

d_call: NA
j_call: TRBJ2-3
v_call: TRBV27
cdr3_aa: CASSSRGHTQYF

d_call: TRBD1
j_call: TRBJ2-5
v_call: TRBV19
cdr3_aa: CASSIAVQGEQYF

d_call: NA
j_call: TRBJ2-1
v_call: TRBV7-2
cdr3_aa: CASSLEASRPEQFF

d_call: NA
j_call: TRBJ2-2
v_call: TRBV30
cdr3_aa: CAWSVGGPGELFF

d_call: NA
j_call: TRBJ2-2
v_call: TRBV27
cdr3_aa: CASSFIGGRDTGELFF

d_call: NA
j_call: TRBJ1-1
v_call: TRBV5-5
cdr3_aa: CASSWGSETEAFF

d_call: NA
j_call: TRBJ2-1
v_call: TRBV10-1
cdr3_aa: CASSESQQANEQFF

d_call: NA
j_call: TRBJ1-5
v_call: TRBV7-9
cdr3_aa: CASSLGGYEQPQHF

d_call: NA
j_call: TRBJ2-7
v_call: TRBV6-5
cdr3_aa: CASSYSGFGHEQYF

d_call: NA
j_call: TRBJ2-2
v_call: TRBV6-5
cdr3_aa: CASQAGAAGELFF

d_call: NA
j_call: TRBJ2-3
v_call: TRBV5-1
cdr3_aa: CASSLAGSRAADTQYF

d_call: TRBD1
j_call: TRBJ2-7
v_call: TRBV5-5
cdr3_aa: CASSDGTGETYEQYF

d_call: NA
j_call: TRBJ2-3
v_call: TRBV11-3
cdr3_aa: CASSSRQNTDTQYF

d_call: NA
j_call: TRBJ1-1
v_call: TRBV6-1
cdr3_aa: CASSEAELLGGNTEAFF

d_call: NA
j_call: TRBJ2-5
v_call: TRBV19
cdr3_aa: CASSIDQGGTQETQYF

d_call: NA
j_call: TRBJ1-2
v_call: TRBV14
cdr3_aa: CASSQDLGYGYTF

d_call: NA
j_call: TRBJ2-7
v_call: TRBV19
cdr3_aa: CASSSGRGDEQYF

d_call: NA
j_call: TRBJ1-1
v_call: TRBV4-3
cdr3_aa: CASSQREWEVNTEAFF

d_call: TRBD1
j_call: TRBJ1-2
v_call: TRBV2
cdr3_aa: CASSDRDRGRNYGYTF

d_call: NA
j_call: TRBJ2-7
v_call: TRBV7-2
cdr3_aa: CASSPRERAHYEQYF

d_call: NA
j_call: TRBJ1-1
v_call: TRBV11-3
cdr3_aa: CASSWRGVNTEAFF

d_call: NA
j_call: TRBJ2-5
v_call: TRBV25-1
cdr3_aa: CASSEGEGRIQETQYF

d_call: NA
j_call: TRBJ2-1
v_call: TRBV4-1
cdr3_aa: CASSQLGARDHNEQFF

d_call: NA
j_call: TRBJ2-2
v_call: TRBV11-2
cdr3_aa: CASLPPSGGTGELFF

d_call: NA
j_call: TRBJ2-7
v_call: TRBV11-2
cdr3_aa: CASSLTAVAHPLYEQYF